This T cell receptor (beta chain) is from a study of a mutant IDH1 vaccine in newly diagnosed glioma. The wider study: Vaccination started 4-6 weeks after radiotherapy alone, or with temozolomide cycles. The earlier regimen, radiotherapy, temozolomide, or both, was most often both.

Per the germline V gene, CDR1 is SNHLY and CDR2 is FYNNEI. V shed 10 bases, J shed 2 bases, and the junction held 4 bases outside the gene matches. The CDR3 has 12 amino acids. The protocol was immunoSEQ multiplex PCR, while the TCRdb copy is restricted to in-frame clones and leaves out a portion. The sample lists around 130,000 clones, about 82% seen once, with 5.5% in the top ten. Time point of the sample: week 11, during vaccination. The content of each vaccine dose was 300 ug of mutant IDH1 20-mer peptide, and topical imiquimod accompanied it. Tumors from donors were new WHO grade 3 or 4 IDH1-mutant astrocytomas with ATRX loss. In regard to this clone: Antigen: not known.

Sequencing used PBMCs, obtained from a glioma patient whose treatment included an IDH1 peptide vaccine. The rearrangement uses TRBV2 and TRBJ2-5; 7 bases map to TRBD1. The receptor comes from a man aged 40-49 years with glioma. The CDR3 coding sequence is TGTGCCATCGAGGGACAGCAAGAGACCCAGTACTTC. The encoded protein is CAIEGQQETQYF. Using reference TRBV2 and TRBJ2-5 for the parts outside the CDR3, the full variable domain is EPEVTQTPSHQVTQMGQEVILRCVPISNHLYFYWYRQILGQKVEFLVSFYNNEISEKSEIFDDQFSVERPDGSNFTLKIRSTKLEDSAMYFCAIEGQQETQYFGPGTRLLVL.